The sequence of this T cell receptor (beta chain) was determined in a study of T-cell memory formation after mild COVID-19. This clonotype was seen a few times. Constant-segment-primed 5'RACE gave TCR alpha and TCR beta cDNA libraries with sample barcodes and UMIs. TCRdb analysed the 5' RACE reads with MiXCR anew, one entry per CDR3 protein. Of 240,000 or so distinct CDR3 sequences listed, more than 8% are singletons. The CDR3 runs 15 residues. Germline V gives CDR1 SGDLS, CDR2 YYNGEE. Trimming shortened V by 3 bases and J by 4 bases, and 16 bases separated the two germline ends. This TCR was sampled from a man aged 18-30 years who had mild COVID-19 (a few samples of this study predate the infection). Cell type and time point are not known. The chain carries TRBV9 and TRBJ1-1; no clear D gene. Sequencing was performed on PBMCs or a T cell subset sorted from them (not recorded which). Written as DNA, the CDR3 is TGTGCCAGCAGCGCACGTATCGGGGTCGGCACTGAAGCTTTCTTT. Translated: CASSARIGVGTEAFF.